This TCR beta chain emerged from a study of blood T cell repertoires in COVID-19. Some clones are missing from TCRdb's copy, which holds only in-frame ones; the method was immunoSEQ multiplex PCR. The repertoire has approximately 260,000 clones, under 95% of them found once; the top ten carry 1.5% to 2%. The CDR3 spans 14 residues. The V segment lost 9 bases and the J segment 0 bases; nucleotides outside the gene matches: 6. The V gene's germline CDR1 is MDHEN and CDR2 SYDVKM. This TCR derives from a woman under 30 who had recovered from COVID-19. Specimen: PBMCs or T cells enriched from blood (not recorded which). The chain combines TRBV28 with TRBJ1-1; TRBD1 matches 8 bases. The CDR3 sequence is CASHDRGLNTEAFF. CDR3 nucleotide sequence: TGTGCCAGTCATGACAGGGGTTTGAACACTGAAGCTTTCTTT. Complete variable domain (other parts from reference TRBV28 and TRBJ1-1): DVKVTQSSRYLVKRTGEKVFLECVQDMDHENMFWYRQDPGLGLRLIYFSYDVKMKEKGDIPEGYSVSREKKERFSLILESASTNQTSMYLCASHDRGLNTEAFFGQGTRLTVV.